This T cell receptor (beta chain) was documented in a study of cytomegalovirus exposure and HLA in healthy donors. Study in general: Drawn from HLA-typed donors, tens of millions of unique TCRs were held in an early data release.

A word on this clone: Its antigen is as yet unknown.

Study-wide results and limits: There were some public TCRs occurring in many donors, but most TCR sequences were rare. Cytomegalovirus association was assigned to around 150 TCR beta chains. One later analysis reportedly identified an Asian-associated ancestry cluster that showed fewer N-insertions than the approximately 710-donor mean.

V was pared by 4 bases and J by 0 bases, with 21 bases between. The CDR3 length is 18 residues. Germline CDR1 is SNHLY and CDR2 is FYNNEI. 60 Vbeta and 13 Jbeta primers were used in PCR. Profiled with immunoSEQ multiplex PCR; TCRdb holds only in-frame clones, not every one. Of approximately 120,000 clones detected, 75% appear once; the ten largest clones hold 3% to 3.5%. Sequenced input: PBMCs. The clonotype was recovered from a woman aged 45-59 years in good health and CMV-seronegative. This chain uses TRBV2 with TRBJ1-1; a weak D match, TRBD1 (6 bases). The CDR3 nucleotides are TGTGCCAGCAGTGGGCCGGGACAAGCTAATACAATGAACACTGAAGCTTTCTTT. Its protein is CASSGPGQANTMNTEAFF.